The clone carrying this T cell receptor beta chain has a count of ten or more. The sample is drawn from a study of early T cells in non-severe SARS-CoV-2 infection. Looking at the study overall: Sequenced bulk RNA came from whole blood that was unsorted, and chains were unpaired.

Individually, cDNA molecules had unique molecular identifiers attached to them. TCRdb independently ran MiXCR on the 5' RACE reads; one entry per CDR3 protein. The data contain some 67,000 distinct CDR3 sequences, 9% to 10% of them singletons. Germline values: CDR1 SGHAT, CDR2 FQNNGV. With 5 bases clipped from V and 8 bases from J, the junction kept 16 bases outside the gene matches. This CDR3 is 16 amino acids long. Sequencing used whole blood, obtained at baseline. The V gene is TRBV11-2, the J gene TRBJ2-7, with TRBD1 matching 9 bases. The source is an adult who was a healthcare worker with PCR-confirmed SARS-CoV-2 infection or an uninfected control (not recorded which). CDR3 amino acids: CASSETGTGKVGKQYF. CDR3 bases: TGTGCCAGCAGCGAAACCGGGACAGGGAAAGTGGGGAAGCAGTACTTC.